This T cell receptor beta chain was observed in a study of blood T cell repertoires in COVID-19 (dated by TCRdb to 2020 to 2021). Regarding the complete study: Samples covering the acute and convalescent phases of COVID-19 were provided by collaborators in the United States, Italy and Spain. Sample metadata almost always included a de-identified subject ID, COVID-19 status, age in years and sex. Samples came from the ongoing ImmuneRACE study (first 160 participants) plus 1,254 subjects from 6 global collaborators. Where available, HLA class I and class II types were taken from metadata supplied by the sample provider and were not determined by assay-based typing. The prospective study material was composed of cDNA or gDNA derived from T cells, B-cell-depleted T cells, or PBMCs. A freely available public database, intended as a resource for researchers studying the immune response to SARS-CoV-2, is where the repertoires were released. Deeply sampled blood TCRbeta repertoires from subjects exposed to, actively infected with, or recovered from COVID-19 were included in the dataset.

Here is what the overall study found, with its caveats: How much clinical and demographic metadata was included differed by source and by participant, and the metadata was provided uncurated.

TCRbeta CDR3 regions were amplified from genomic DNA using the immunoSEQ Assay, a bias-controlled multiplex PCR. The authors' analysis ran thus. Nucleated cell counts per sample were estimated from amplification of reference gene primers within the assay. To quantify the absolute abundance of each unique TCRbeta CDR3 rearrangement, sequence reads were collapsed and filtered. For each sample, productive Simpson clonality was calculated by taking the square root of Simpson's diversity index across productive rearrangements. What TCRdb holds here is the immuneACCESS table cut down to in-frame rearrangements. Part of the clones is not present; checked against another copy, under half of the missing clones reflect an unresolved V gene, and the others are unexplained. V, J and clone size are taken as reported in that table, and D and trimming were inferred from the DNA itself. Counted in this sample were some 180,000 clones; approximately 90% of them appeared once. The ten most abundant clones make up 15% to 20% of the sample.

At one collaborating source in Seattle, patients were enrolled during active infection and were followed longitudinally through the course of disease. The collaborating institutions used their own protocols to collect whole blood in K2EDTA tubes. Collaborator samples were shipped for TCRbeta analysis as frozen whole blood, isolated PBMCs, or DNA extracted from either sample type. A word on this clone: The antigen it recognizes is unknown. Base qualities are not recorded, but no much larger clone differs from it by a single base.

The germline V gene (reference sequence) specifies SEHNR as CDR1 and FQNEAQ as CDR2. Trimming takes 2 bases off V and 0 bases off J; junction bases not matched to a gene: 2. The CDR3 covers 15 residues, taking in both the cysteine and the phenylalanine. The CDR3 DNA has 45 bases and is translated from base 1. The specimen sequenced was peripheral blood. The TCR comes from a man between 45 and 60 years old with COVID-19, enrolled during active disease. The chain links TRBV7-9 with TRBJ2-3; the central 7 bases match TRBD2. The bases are TGTGCCAGCAGCTTACAGCGGGGAAGCACAGATACGCAGTATTTT. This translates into CASSLQRGSTDTQYF. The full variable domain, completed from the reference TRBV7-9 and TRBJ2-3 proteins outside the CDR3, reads DTGVSQNPRHKITKRGQNVTFRCDPISEHNRLYWYRQTLGQGPEFLTYFQNEAQLEKSRLLSDRFSAERPKGSFSTLEIQRTEQGDSAMYLCASSLQRGSTDTQYFGPGTRLTVL.